This TCR beta chain was identified in a study of shared clonotypes between healthy human individuals. Assay execution took place at the deep level. The table came from immunoSEQ multiplex PCR; TCRdb's copy has only in-frame clones and leaves some out. The sample includes some 480,000 clones, less than 80% of them seen just once. J was trimmed by 3 bases and V by 3 bases; bases with no gene match: 1. This CDR3 region has 13 residues. Germline V CDR1 and CDR2: SGHVS, FQNEAQ. The study enrolled healthy HIV-negative adults without recent acute infections or vaccinations as donors. What was sequenced was PBMCs. The source of this sequence is a woman aged 40 to 50 in good health. Some clones in this sample may be carry-over from other donors' samples. The chain links TRBV7-8 to TRBJ1-1, with TRBD1 matching 7 bases. DNA for the CDR3: TGTGCCAGCAGCTTTGGACAGGACACTGAAGCTTTCTTT. It specifies CASSFGQDTEAFF. The full variable domain, its missing parts supplied by reference TRBV7-8 and TRBJ1-1, is GAGVSQSPRYKVAKRGQDVALRCDPISGHVSLFWYQQALGQGPEFLTYFQNEAQLDKSGLPSDRFFAERPEGSVSTLKIQRTQQEDSAVYLCASSFGQDTEAFFGQGTRLTVV.